Listed below are T cell receptor beta chains from one sample, sequenced in a study of blood T cell repertoires in COVID-19. Sequencing was performed with immunoSEQ multiplex PCR; in TCRdb, only in-frame clones are kept and a portion is missing. The sample lists over 200,000 clones, about 80% occurring once. Sequences were obtained from PBMCs or T cells enriched from blood (not recorded which). These receptors were collected from a man aged 55-75 years who had recovered from COVID-19. The CDR3 runs from the conserved cysteine through the conserved F or W. Each record gives: V gene, CDR3 protein.

v_call: TRBV5-4
cdr3_aa: CASSPLAGGATDTQYF

v_call: TRBV7-2
cdr3_aa: CASSSIAGAQETQYF

v_call: TRBV9
cdr3_aa: CASSADSGSYSGANVLTF

v_call: TRBV9
cdr3_aa: CASSPGDNSPLHF

v_call: TRBV7-9
cdr3_aa: CASSLAGANEKLFF

v_call: TRBV7-2
cdr3_aa: CASSHDRGLTDTQYF

v_call: TRBV7-7
cdr3_aa: CASSLGTGPTDTQYF

v_call: TRBV24-1
cdr3_aa: CATSAGGRTEAFF

v_call: TRBV27
cdr3_aa: CASSLTPDRGNAFF

v_call: TRBV5-1
cdr3_aa: CASSLPTGGYGYTF

v_call: TRBV19
cdr3_aa: CASSIDLAGPNTGELFF

v_call: TRBV27
cdr3_aa: CASSLTPGDRVNQPQHF

v_call: TRBV10-3
cdr3_aa: CAISESHGGADTQYF

v_call: TRBV30
cdr3_aa: CAWSVGAGGTTDTQYF

v_call: TRBV12-3/TRBV12-4
cdr3_aa: CASSLSRGLEQYF

v_call: TRBV11-2
cdr3_aa: CASSLAQGTPYGYTF

v_call: TRBV27
cdr3_aa: CASSLLASGGVNEQFF

v_call: TRBV7-2
cdr3_aa: CASSLRLAGGSDTQYF

v_call: TRBV7-9
cdr3_aa: CASSLPTGIHLMNTEAFF

v_call: TRBV13
cdr3_aa: CASSLPANYGYTF

v_call: TRBV3-1/TRBV3-2
cdr3_aa: CASSLLPGRGLYEQYF

v_call: TRBV11-2
cdr3_aa: CASSWGRTPGGEAFF

v_call: TRBV5-4
cdr3_aa: CASSSTGGDTDTQYF

v_call: TRBV14
cdr3_aa: CASSQDRLGENIQYF

v_call: TRBV10-2
cdr3_aa: CASNSQGTDTQYF

v_call: TRBV4-3
cdr3_aa: CASSQEQGGQEAYGYTF

v_call: TRBV2
cdr3_aa: CASRPGRNTEAFF

v_call: TRBV10-2
cdr3_aa: CAVQQVKEQYF

v_call: TRBV7-6
cdr3_aa: CASSPGRGSSYEQYF

v_call: TRBV7-8
cdr3_aa: CASSRDRRNTEAFF

v_call: TRBV5-1
cdr3_aa: CASSQDSSYEQYF

v_call: TRBV12-3/TRBV12-4
cdr3_aa: CASSMTGGHTIYF

v_call: TRBV10-3
cdr3_aa: CAITEDRAGNTIYF

v_call: TRBV7-9
cdr3_aa: CASSFRDRDSGANVLTF

v_call: TRBV19
cdr3_aa: CASSMRGGRETQYF

v_call: TRBV7-2
cdr3_aa: CASSLAGFTNTEAFF

v_call: TRBV19
cdr3_aa: CASSIEKGWIQYF

v_call: TRBV5-1
cdr3_aa: CASSLAPAGLNTEAFF

v_call: TRBV6-1
cdr3_aa: CASSEAGQANTEAFF

v_call: TRBV5-6
cdr3_aa: CASSLGGWEQYF

v_call: TRBV11-3
cdr3_aa: CASSPRTDISSTDTQYF

v_call: TRBV19
cdr3_aa: CASSIGQMNTEAFF

v_call: TRBV5-1
cdr3_aa: CASGNGGDEKLFF

v_call: TRBV5-1
cdr3_aa: CASSLVQGTGNTEAFF

v_call: TRBV7-2
cdr3_aa: CASSLIGGDGNEQFF

v_call: TRBV7-2
cdr3_aa: CASNRGGTPGNTIYF

v_call: TRBV11-2
cdr3_aa: CASSSDSVMNEKLFF

v_call: TRBV5-1
cdr3_aa: CASSLVPGLAGGEQYF

v_call: TRBV19
cdr3_aa: CASTPGQRNSPLHF

v_call: TRBV7-9
cdr3_aa: CASSLTGGTDTQYF

v_call: TRBV19
cdr3_aa: CASRGGAKNTEAFF

v_call: TRBV14
cdr3_aa: CASSRTGANTEAFF

v_call: TRBV2
cdr3_aa: CASGDRVSYNEQFF

v_call: TRBV4-3
cdr3_aa: CASSAYLGELGELFF

v_call: TRBV6-6
cdr3_aa: CASSPPPGQASYEQYF